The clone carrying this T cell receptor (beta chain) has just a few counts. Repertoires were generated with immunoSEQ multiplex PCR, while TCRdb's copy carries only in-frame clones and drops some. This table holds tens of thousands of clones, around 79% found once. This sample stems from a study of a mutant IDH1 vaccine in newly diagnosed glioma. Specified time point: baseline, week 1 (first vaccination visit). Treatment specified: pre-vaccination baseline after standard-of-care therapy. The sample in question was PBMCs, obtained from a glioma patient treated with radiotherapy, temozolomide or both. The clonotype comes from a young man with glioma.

DNA for the CDR3: TGTGCCTGGAGAGACTTCGAGCGGGAGTATGGCAATGAGCAGTTCTTC. Amino acid sequence: CAWRDFEREYGNEQFF. This chain joins TRBV30 and TRBJ2-1; 8 bases fit TRBD2. CDR1 is GTSNPN and CDR2 is SVGIG in the germline V gene (reference sequence). Losses at the gene ends were 3 bases for V and 6 bases for J; bases not matched to a gene: 13. This CDR3 comprises 16 residues.